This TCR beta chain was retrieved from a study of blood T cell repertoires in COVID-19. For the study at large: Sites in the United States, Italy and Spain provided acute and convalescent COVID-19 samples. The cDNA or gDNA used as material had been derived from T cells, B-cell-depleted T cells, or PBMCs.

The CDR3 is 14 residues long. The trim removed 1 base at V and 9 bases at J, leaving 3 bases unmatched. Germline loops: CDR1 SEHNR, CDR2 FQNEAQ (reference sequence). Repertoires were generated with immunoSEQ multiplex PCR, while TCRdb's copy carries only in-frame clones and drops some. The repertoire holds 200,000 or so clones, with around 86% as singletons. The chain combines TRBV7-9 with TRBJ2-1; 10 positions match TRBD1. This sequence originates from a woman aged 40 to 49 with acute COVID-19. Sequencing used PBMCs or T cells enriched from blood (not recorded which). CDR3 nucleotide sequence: TGTGCCAGCAGCTTAGTGACAGGGGGCAGTGAGCAGTTCTTC. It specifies CASSLVTGGSEQFF.